This T cell receptor (beta chain) was retrieved from a study of blood T cell repertoires in COVID-19. Study overall: Samples came from the United States, Italy and Spain, spanning acute and convalescent COVID-19. PBMCs, B-cell-depleted T cells, or T cells provided the cDNA or gDNA that made up the material.

How the authors handled the data: The authors estimated nucleated cell counts from reference gene primer amplification. The method was immunoSEQ multiplex PCR; TCRdb's version includes in-frame clones alone and lacks a portion of them. D and trimming come from the DNA, and the V and J calls and clone size come from that table. The sample records 130,000 or so clones, about 86% being singletons. Each participant's cohort was designated according to participant-reported clinical history. V trimming: 4 bases; J trimming: 5 bases; junction bases outside the gene matches: 6. The CDR3 has 14 amino acids. Germline lookup yields CDR1 SGHRS and CDR2 YFSETQ.

The chain carries TRBV5-1 and TRBJ2-5, with 9 bases lining up with TRBD2. This receptor was taken from a man aged 35 to 55 with acute COVID-19. The sequenced sample was PBMCs or T cells enriched from blood (not recorded which). The CDR3 loop is CASSPGLAPETQYF. The DNA of the CDR3 is TGCGCCAGCAGCCCGGGACTAGCCCCTGAGACCCAGTACTTC.